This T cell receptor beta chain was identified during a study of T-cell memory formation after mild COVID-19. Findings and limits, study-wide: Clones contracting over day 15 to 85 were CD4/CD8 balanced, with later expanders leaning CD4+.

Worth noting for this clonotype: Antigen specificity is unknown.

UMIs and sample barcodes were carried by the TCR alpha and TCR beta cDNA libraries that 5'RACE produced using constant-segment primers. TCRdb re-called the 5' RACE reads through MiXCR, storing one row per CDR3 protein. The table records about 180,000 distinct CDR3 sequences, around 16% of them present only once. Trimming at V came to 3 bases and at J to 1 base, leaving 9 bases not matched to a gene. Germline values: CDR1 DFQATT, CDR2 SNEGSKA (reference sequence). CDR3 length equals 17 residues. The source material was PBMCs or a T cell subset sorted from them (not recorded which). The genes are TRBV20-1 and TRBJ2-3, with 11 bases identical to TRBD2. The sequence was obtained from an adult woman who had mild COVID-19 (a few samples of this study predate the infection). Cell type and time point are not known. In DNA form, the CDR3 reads TGCAGTGCTAGGGCCCCCCGTAGCGGGAGGGGCACAGATACGCAGTATTTT. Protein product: CSARAPRSGRGTDTQYF.